This TCR beta chain was profiled in a study of post-analysis software for immune sequencing data. The TCR beta cDNA libraries carried unique molecular identifiers. From the PCR reads, TCRdb called clonotypes with MiXCR, one entry per CDR3 protein. The repertoire consists of about 770,000 distinct CDR3 sequences, with under 60% occurring once and the leading ten covering 4.9%. The germline CDR1 and CDR2 sequences are DFQATT and SNEGSKA (reference sequence). This CDR3 is 15 amino acids long. The junction had 13 bases not matched to a gene; V was cut back by 3 bases and J by 9 bases. As to this clonotype: No antigen is known for it.

Study-wide points: TRBV segments more frequent in patients than in controls numbered roughly five and included TRBV5-6, TRBV5-1 and TRBV20-1.

The genes are TRBV20-1 and TRBJ2-1; 8 positions agree with TRBD2. This clonotype was sampled from a girl aged 10 to 17 with multiple sclerosis. Sequences were obtained from blood. CDR3 sequence (DNA): TGCAGTGCTAGCCCCGGAACGGGAGGGCCTGGTGAGCAGTTCTTC. This sequence encodes CSASPGTGGPGEQFF.